This T cell receptor beta chain was captured in a study of blood T cell repertoires in COVID-19. On the study more broadly: The samples span acute and convalescent COVID-19 from the United States, Italy and Spain. The cDNA or gDNA used as material had been derived from T cells, B-cell-depleted T cells, or PBMCs.

J gave up 5 bases and V 3 bases, and 5 bases lay outside the gene matches. The CDR3 is 15 amino acids. Germline-derived CDR1 and CDR2 are MDHEN and SYDVKM. In the authors' methods: Counts of nucleated cells, estimated from reference gene primer amplification, were obtained. Assay used: immunoSEQ multiplex PCR; TCRdb lists only in-frame clones, some missing. D and trimming come from the DNA, and the V and J calls and clone size come from that table. This table has some 86,000 clones, 91% appearing once. Sample: peripheral blood. V is TRBV28 and J is TRBJ2-5, with 11 bases matching TRBD2. This TCR derives from a human donor with active COVID-19. The donor label of this sample is uncertain. CDR3 coding DNA: TGTGCCAGCAGTTTCATAGCGGGGGGGCAGGAGACCCAGTACTTC. Translation: CASSFIAGGQETQYF. Drawing the rest from reference TRBV28 and TRBJ2-5, the complete variable domain is DVKVTQSSRYLVKRTGEKVFLECVQDMDHENMFWYRQDPGLGLRLIYFSYDVKMKEKGDIPEGYSVSREKKERFSLILESASTNQTSMYLCASSFIAGGQETQYFGPGTRLLVL.